Below are 9 T cell receptor beta chains sequenced from a single sample in a study of blood T cell repertoires in COVID-19. Using immunoSEQ multiplex PCR, the repertoire was profiled, and TCRdb retains in-frame clones only, with some absent. The profile shows around 37,000 clones, around four fifths of them singletons. Sequenced input: peripheral blood. The receptors shown here come from a man aged 50 to 59 with active COVID-19.

The rearrangement uses TRBV23-1 and TRBJ2-5; 15 bases are a match to TRBD2. TRBV23-1 carries the ORF label, with uncertain function. V lost 4 bases to trimming and J lost 1 base; unmatched junction nucleotides: 7. This CDR3 is 18 amino acids long. DNA for the CDR3: TGCGCCAGCAGTCGGACTAGCGGGGGGGTGAATTTCCAAGAGACCCAGTACTTC. It translates to CASSRTSGGVNFQETQYF.

J is TRBJ2-3 and V is TRBV24-1, with 7 bases lining up with TRBD1. The CDR3 spans 14 residues. With 4 bases clipped from V and 5 bases from J, the junction kept 5 bases outside the gene matches. Germline V gene data show CDR1 as KGHDR and CDR2 as SFDVKD. The CDR3 DNA sequence: TGTGCCACCAGTGACACAGGGGTGGGAGATACGCAGTATTTT. Encoded protein: CATSDTGVGDTQYF.

The V and J genes are TRBV6-5 and TRBJ2-3, with 7 bases identical to TRBD1. This CDR3 contains 13 residues. Unmatched junction bases numbered 6, after V lost 6 bases and J lost 6 bases. Germline V CDR1 and CDR2: MNHEY, SVGAGI. In nucleotides, the CDR3 is TGTGCCAGCAGACGACAGGGTAGTGATACGCAGTATTTT. Translating it yields CASRRQGSDTQYF.

The chain is built from TRBV18 and TRBJ1-1; D gene uncertain. The CDR3 runs to 14 residues. V was trimmed by 2 bases and J by 0 bases, leaving 7 bases between them. Germline assignment: CDR1 KGHSH and CDR2 LQKENI. Here the CDR3 reads CASSPRGLNTEAFF. DNA for the CDR3: TGTGCCAGCTCACCAAGAGGGTTGAACACTGAAGCTTTCTTT.

The rearrangement links TRBV4-3 to TRBJ1-6; a weak D match, TRBD1 (5 bases). Germline assignment: CDR1 LGHNA and CDR2 YSLEER. Deletions cut 7 bases from V and 9 bases from J, with 16 bases between. The CDR3 sequence is 14 residues long. In DNA, the CDR3 is TGCGCCAGCACCGATTGGGGCGACTCTTCACCCCTCCACTTT. The encoded protein is CASTDWGDSSPLHF.

This sequence joins TRBV19 and TRBJ2-1, with 8 bases matching TRBD2. From germline, CDR1 is LNHDA and CDR2 SQIVND (reference sequence). The V and J ends lost 3 bases and 9 bases, in that order; junction bases with no gene match: 10. This CDR3 contains 15 residues. The CDR3 DNA follows: TGTGCCAGTAGTATGAGGAGCGGGGGACGAGGTGAGCAGTTCTTC. It is translated as CASSMRSGGRGEQFF.

The rearrangement uses TRBV9 and TRBJ1-6; possibly TRBD1 for D (5 bases). This CDR3 has 14 amino acids. Germline CDR1 SGDLS, CDR2 YYNGEE. The V and J ends lost 7 bases and 8 bases respectively, with 16 bases between them. This CDR3 reads CASGWGLSDSPLHF. The CDR3 nucleotides read TGTGCCAGCGGGTGGGGCCTATCTGATTCACCCCTCCACTTT.

The rearrangement uses TRBV3-1 (or the pseudogene TRBV3-2) and TRBJ1-5, with 7 nucleotides matching TRBD1. CDR1 is LGHDT and CDR2 is YNNKEL in the germline V gene (reference sequence). V lost 1 base and J lost 6; bases outside the gene matches: 6. The CDR3 sequence is 15 residues long. CDR3 protein: CASSQARGAGQPQHF. The DNA of the CDR3 is TGTGCCAGCAGCCAAGCCAGGGGGGCGGGTCAGCCCCAGCATTTT.

This clone was counted a single time. This chain uses TRBV12-3 or TRBV12-4 with TRBJ1-5, with TRBD1 as a possible D gene (5 bases). This CDR3 contains 13 residues. V lost 6 bases, J lost 3 bases, and 9 bases lay in between. The CDR3 here is CASSGGFNQPQHF. CDR3 nucleotides: TGTGCCAGCAGCGGGGGTTTCAATCAGCCCCAGCATTTT.